This T cell receptor beta chain is from a study of cytomegalovirus exposure and HLA in healthy donors. For the study at large: Earlier results showed 90 million to 120 million unique TCR beta sequences derived from approximately 180 million T cells. Regarding the study as a whole: Accurate predictions that matched the HLA-A and HLA-B alleles of most subjects were reportedly made from TCR beta sequences.

Primers for the PCR totalled 60 Vbeta and 13 Jbeta. The method was immunoSEQ multiplex PCR; TCRdb's version includes in-frame clones alone and lacks a portion of them. The sample includes 100,000 to 150,000 clones, roughly 80% of them seen just once. This CDR3 has 17 amino acids. Germline CDR1 reads SGHVS; CDR2 reads FNYEAQ. With 4 bases removed from V and 6 bases from J, the gap between germline ends came to 24 bases. Comment on this clone: No antigen is known for it.

Sequenced input: PBMCs. This clonotype was sampled from a man aged 18 to 30 in good health and CMV-seropositive. The chain recombines TRBV7-6 with TRBJ1-2; possibly TRBD1 for D (6 bases). In nucleotides, the CDR3 is TGTGCCAGCAGCTCTCACCCTTATCGGACAGCGCCGGATGGCTACACCTTC. It codes for CASSSHPYRTAPDGYTF.